These 6 T cell receptor beta chains were all obtained from the same sample, sequenced in a study of T cell responses to AZD1222 COVID-19 vaccine. The method was immunoSEQ multiplex PCR; TCRdb's version includes in-frame clones alone and lacks a portion of them. Of 95,000 to 150,000 clones in the sample, roughly 91% were seen once. Sequenced here: peripheral blood, sampled 28 days after the second AZD1222 dose. The origin of the receptors is an adult who received the AZD1222 COVID-19 vaccine.

This clone was recorded only once. The J gene is TRBJ1-1, the V gene TRBV6-5; no clear D gene. The length of the CDR3 is 14 residues. V shed 4 bases and J shed 4 bases, with 13 bases lying between them. CDR1 MNHEY and CDR2 SVGAGI come from the germline V gene. The CDR3 nucleotides are TGTGCCAGCAGTTTCGGCAGCCTGGGCACTGAAGCTTTCTTT. This encodes CASSFGSLGTEAFF.

The J gene is TRBJ2-5, the V gene TRBV2; D is possibly TRBD1 (5 bases). Per germline, CDR1 SNHLY and CDR2 FYNNEI. The CDR3 is made up of 14 amino acids. Trimming left V 6 bases short and J 5 bases short, with 16 bases between. Here the CDR3 reads CASSPGLGGETQYF. The CDR3 coding sequence is TGTGCCAGCAGCCCAGGGTTGGGTGGGGAGACCCAGTACTTC.

The gene calls are TRBV19 and TRBJ1-5, with 8 bases lining up with TRBD1. Germline V gene sequence: CDR1 LNHDA, CDR2 SQIVND (reference sequence). The CDR3 length is 17 residues. The J segment lost 1 base and the V segment lost 7 bases, leaving 12 bases of the junction unmatched. This CDR3 reads CASTTGAFPVSNQPQHF. CDR3 bases: TGTGCCAGTACGACAGGGGCCTTTCCGGTAAGCAATCAGCCCCAGCATTTT.

The gene calls are TRBV12-3 or TRBV12-4 and TRBJ1-4; D might be TRBD1 (6 bases). The ends were cut back, 1 base at V and 11 bases at J, with 11 bases in the middle. CDR3 length: 13 amino acids. The CDR3 region is CASSLGTGLKLFF. The CDR3 coding sequence is TGTGCCAGCAGTTTAGGAACAGGGTTGAAACTGTTTTTT.

The CDR3 loop is CASSSGQGSNQPQHF. The DNA of the CDR3 is TGTGCCAGCAGCTCGGGACAGGGGAGCAATCAGCCCCAGCATTTT. The rearrangement joins TRBV7-8 to TRBJ1-5; TRBD1 matches 10 bases. The CDR3 covers 15 residues. Germline values: CDR1 SGHVS, CDR2 FQNEAQ. V shed 4 bases, J shed 1 base, and the junction held 1 base outside the gene matches.

This clone was detected only once. J is TRBJ2-3 and V is TRBV5-1; D is unresolved. The V end was cut by 4 bases, the J end by 5 bases, with 5 bases between. CDR1 SGHRS and CDR2 YFSETQ come from the germline V gene. The CDR3 has 11 residues. The CDR3 loop reads CASSKGDTQYF. DNA of the CDR3: TGCGCCAGCAGCAAGGGAGATACGCAGTATTTT.